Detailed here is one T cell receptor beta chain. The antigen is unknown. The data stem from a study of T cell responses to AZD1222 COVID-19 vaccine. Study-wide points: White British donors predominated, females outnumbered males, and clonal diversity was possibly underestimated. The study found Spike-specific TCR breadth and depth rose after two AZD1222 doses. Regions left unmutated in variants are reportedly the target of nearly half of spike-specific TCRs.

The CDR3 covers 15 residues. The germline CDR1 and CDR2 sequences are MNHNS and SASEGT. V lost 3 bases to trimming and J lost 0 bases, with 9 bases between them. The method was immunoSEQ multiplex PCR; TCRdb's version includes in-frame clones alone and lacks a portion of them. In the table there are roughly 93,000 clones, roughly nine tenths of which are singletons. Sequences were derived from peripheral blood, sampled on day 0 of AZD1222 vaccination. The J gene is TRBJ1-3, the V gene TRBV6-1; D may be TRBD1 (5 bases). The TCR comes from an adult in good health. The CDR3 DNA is TGTGCCAGCAGTGAGGGACCGGTCTCTGGAAACACCATATATTTT. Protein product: CASSEGPVSGNTIYF.